Sequencing of this TCR beta chain was carried out in a study of blood T cell repertoires in COVID-19. Study as a whole: PBMCs, B-cell-depleted T cells, or T cells provided the cDNA or gDNA that made up the material.

The CDR3 is made up of 13 amino acids. Germline-derived CDR1 and CDR2 are SGDLS and YYNGEE. Deletions cut 4 bases from V and 3 bases from J, with 7 bases between. Profiling relied on immunoSEQ multiplex PCR, and the TCRdb table lists in-frame clones only, not all of them. The data show tens of thousands of clones, over 80% seen once. The chain employs TRBV9 and TRBJ2-2; no clear D gene. The TCR was taken from a human donor in a cohort sampled during active COVID-19. Sequenced sample: peripheral blood. The CDR3 DNA reads as TGTGCCAGCAGCCCCCAATACACCGGGGAGCTGTTTTTT. Its translation is CASSPQYTGELFF.